The sequence of this T cell receptor (beta chain) was determined in a study of blood T cell repertoires in COVID-19 (TCRdb year 2020). Concerning the study at large: The collaborator samples originated in the United States, Italy and Spain and spanned the acute and convalescent phases of COVID-19. The material from the prospective study consisted of cDNA or gDNA derived from T cells, B-cell-depleted T cells, or PBMCs. Subjects who had been exposed to COVID-19, were actively infected with it, or had recovered from it provided the deeply sampled blood TCRbeta repertoires that made up the dataset. The repertoires were made available in a free public database intended to serve as a resource for research on the immune response to SARS-CoV-2. Samples came from the ongoing ImmuneRACE study (first 160 participants) plus 1,254 subjects from 6 global collaborators. The sample metadata nearly always contained a de-identified subject ID, COVID-19 status, age in years and sex. Where available, HLA class I and class II types were taken from metadata supplied by the sample provider and were not determined by assay-based typing. Overall study outcomes, separate from this receptor: How much clinical and demographic metadata was included differed by source and by participant, and the metadata was provided uncurated.

Details on this clone: The antigen it binds to is not known. There are no base qualities to consult, and no much larger clone falls within one base.

The collaborating institutions used their own protocols to collect whole blood in K2EDTA tubes. For TCRbeta analysis, collaborators shipped samples in one of three forms: frozen whole blood, isolated PBMCs, or DNA extracted from either of those sample types. The immunoSEQ Assay, a bias-controlled multiplex PCR, was used to amplify TCRbeta CDR3 regions from genomic DNA. Per the original workflow: Within the assay, amplification of reference gene primers was used to estimate how many nucleated cells each sample contained. To quantify the absolute abundance of each unique TCRbeta CDR3 rearrangement, sequence reads were collapsed and filtered. For each sample, productive Simpson clonality was calculated as the square root of Simpson's diversity index over productive rearrangements. Not all clones reach the TCRdb copy of this immuneACCESS table, which keeps in-frame sequences only. Checked studies attribute under half of the gap to unresolved V genes and leave the rest unexplained. For V, J and clone size, that table is used; D and trimming come from the DNA. The sample yields some 96,000 clones; roughly 79% were counted once. The ten biggest clones cover roughly 29% of the sample.

V loses 2 bases of germline sequence and J loses 1 base, and the interval between the two ends is 8 bases. The CDR3 holds 14 amino acids from the cysteine to the phenylalanine. Only CDR3 DNA is held: 42 bases, read in frame from base 1. The germline V gene (reference sequence) provides CDR1 PRHDT and CDR2 FYEKMQ. Sequenced sample: peripheral blood. The sequence derives from an older man with active or convalescent COVID-19. The chain employs TRBV13 and TRBJ2-5, and the D gene may be TRBD1, 6 bases matching. The DNA is TGTGCCAGCAGCTTACAGGGGATCCAAGAGACCCAGTACTTC. Translated, this is CASSLQGIQETQYF.